A single sample is the source of the 28 T cell receptor beta chains below, sequenced in a study of graft-versus-host responses after intestinal transplantation. Assay used: immunoSEQ multiplex PCR; TCRdb lists only in-frame clones, some missing. This sample carries tens of thousands of clones, 90% of them seen once, and the ten largest clones take approximately 0.11%. No antigens are known for them. This specimen consisted of unstimulated CD4+ T cells sorted from spleen or lymph node cells, obtained before intestinal transplant. The receptors come from a human donor who received an intestinal transplant.

In this sample, this clone turned up once. The rearrangement links TRBV6-1 to TRBJ2-5, with 8 bases identical to TRBD2. CDR3 size: 14 residues. Germline V gives CDR1 MNHNS, CDR2 SASEGT. After removal of 6 bases from V and 2 bases from J, the junction contained 5 bases not matched to a gene. CDR3 protein: CASRELAAQETQYF. The CDR3 nucleotides are TGTGCCAGCAGAGAACTAGCGGCACAAGAGACCCAGTACTTC.

The chain carries TRBV7-3 and TRBJ1-6, with TRBD1 as a possible D gene (5 bases). V was trimmed by 5 bases and J by 8 bases, leaving 13 bases between them. This CDR3 has 14 residues. CDR1 and CDR2 from the germline V gene are SGHTA and FQGTGA. The CDR3 bases are TGTGCCAGCAGCCCCGGGGGGACCTATTCACCCCTCCACTTT. Translated: CASSPGGTYSPLHF.

The rearrangement uses TRBV6-1 and TRBJ1-5; tentative D call: TRBD1 (6 bases). CDR3 length: 16 residues. Germline loops: CDR1 MNHNS, CDR2 SASEGT. Deletions cut 3 bases from V and 7 bases from J, with 19 bases between. As DNA, the CDR3 is TGTGCCAGCAGTGATTTGAAGGGCCTTAGGGGGCAGCCCCAGCATTTT. Translation: CASSDLKGLRGQPQHF.

The CDR3 DNA reads as TGCAGCGTGCAGGGGTCCGGGGAAAAACTGTTTTTT. Its protein product is CSVQGSGEKLFF. This chain links TRBV29-1 with TRBJ1-4; D perhaps matches TRBD1 (6 bases). CDR1 and CDR2 from the germline V gene are SQVTM and ANQGSEA. The CDR3 has 12 amino acids. The V end lost 6 bases, the J end lost 8 bases, and 13 bases lay between the germline ends.

J is TRBJ1-4 and V is TRBV7-9; perhaps TRBD1 as D (6 bases). Looked up from germline, CDR1 is SEHNR and CDR2 is FQNEAQ (reference sequence). Deletions cut 2 bases from V and 6 bases from J, with 10 bases between. The CDR3 is made up of 14 amino acids. The CDR3 DNA reads TGTGCCAGCAGCTTACAGACAGGAGATGAAAAACTGTTTTTT. Its protein product is CASSLQTGDEKLFF.

This chain links TRBV28 with TRBJ1-4; TRBD1 matches 7 bases. V was pared by 7 bases and J by 10 bases, with 12 bases of the junction left unmatched. The CDR3 length is 14 residues. Germline CDR1 MDHEN, CDR2 SYDVKM. CDR3 amino acids: CASTTETGFVKLFF. CDR3 DNA: TGTGCCAGCACCACGGAGACAGGGTTTGTAAAACTGTTTTTT.

V usage is TRBV4-1 and J usage is TRBJ1-1, with no clear D. With 1 base removed from V and 0 bases from J, the gap between germline ends came to 12 bases. CDR1 is MGHRA, CDR2 YSYEKL, per germline. The CDR3 runs 16 residues. The CDR3 nucleotides are TGCGCCAGCAGCCAAGGGGAGGGTCGGATGAACACTGAAGCTTTCTTT. As protein: CASSQGEGRMNTEAFF.

J is TRBJ1-6 and V is TRBV4-2, with 9 bases identical to TRBD1. The CDR3 totals 17 residues. V lost 0 bases and J lost 9; bases outside the gene matches: 9. CDR1 is LGHNA, CDR2 YNFKEQ, per germline. This chain's CDR3 is CASSQDERQDRGSPLHF. The CDR3, as DNA: TGTGCCAGCAGCCAAGACGAAAGACAGGACAGGGGTTCACCCCTCCACTTT.

In this sample, this clone turned up once. This sequence joins TRBV19 and TRBJ1-2, with D maybe TRBD1 (5 bases). Germline lookup yields CDR1 LNHDA and CDR2 SQIVND (reference sequence). This CDR3 spans 14 amino acids. Trimming cost V 7 bases and J 1 base, with 13 bases left between them. CDR3 loop: CASTPNQGNYGYTF. CDR3 bases: TGTGCCAGTACCCCAAACCAGGGTAACTATGGCTACACCTTC.

V and J are TRBV19 and TRBJ2-2; perhaps TRBD1 as D (6 bases). Between the trimmed V and J ends, which lost 6 bases and 3 bases, there was a span of 20 bases. Germline V CDR1 and CDR2: LNHDA, SQIVND (reference sequence). There are 17 residues in the CDR3. CDR3 protein: CASSPTGWVRHTGELFF. CDR3 nucleotide sequence: TGTGCCAGTAGCCCTACAGGGTGGGTTCGGCACACCGGGGAGCTGTTTTTT. The full variable domain, completed using reference TRBV19 and TRBJ2-2, is DGGITQSPKYLFRKEGQNVTLSCEQNLNHDAMYWYRQDPGQGLRLIYYSQIVNDFQKGDIAEGYSVSREKKESFPLTVTSAQKNPTAFYLCASSPTGWVRHTGELFFGEGSRLTVL.

This sequence joins TRBV12-2 and TRBJ2-3; the table's D gene call, TRBD1, was not cross checked with the DNA. TRBV12-2 is a documented pseudogene. The CDR3 length is 18 residues. The CDR3: CASRLGPSIKKITDTQYF. The DNA for the CDR3 is TGTGCAAGTCGCTTAGGGCCCTCGATTAAGAAGATCACAGATACGCAGTATTTT.

The gene calls are TRBV7-3 and TRBJ2-3; 7 nucleotides agree with TRBD1. Germline V gene lookup returns CDR1 SGHTA and CDR2 FQGTGA. The CDR3 is made up of 15 amino acids. Trimming removed 4 bases from V and 0 bases from J; junction bases left unmatched: 4. CDR3 bases: TGTGCCAGCAGCTGGGGACAGTTTAGCACAGATACGCAGTATTTT. This translates into CASSWGQFSTDTQYF.

In the case of this clone: Compared with germline, one end of the junction differs, possibly owing to a read error. This sequence joins TRBV7-9 and TRBJ2-3; the D gene is possibly TRBD2 (6 bases). The CDR3 has 17 residues. CDR1 is SEHNR, CDR2 FQNEAQ, per germline (reference sequence). CDR3 loop: CASSLWRDLDSTHTQYF. The CDR3 nucleotides are TGTGCCAGCAGCCTTTGGCGGGACCTAGACAGCACACATACGCAGTATTTT.

J is TRBJ2-1 and V is TRBV5-4; 9 nucleotides align to TRBD2. Trimming cost V 4 bases and J 4 bases; bases outside gene matches: 9. Germline V gene data show CDR1 as SGHNT and CDR2 as YYREEE (reference sequence). The CDR3 is 16 amino acids. The CDR3 loop is CASSEASRGGYNEQFF. Written as DNA, the CDR3 is TGTGCCAGCAGCGAGGCCTCGCGGGGGGGTTACAATGAGCAGTTCTTC.

The chain employs TRBV9 and TRBJ1-3, with TRBD1 as a possible D gene (6 bases). Trimming took off 3 bases at V and 4 bases at J, with 11 bases between the two ends. Germline CDR1 reads SGDLS; CDR2 reads YYNGEE. This CDR3 comprises 14 residues. The CDR3 DNA reads TGTGCCAGCAGCGCCACAGGGACCGGAAACACCATATATTTT. Residues: CASSATGTGNTIYF.

The rearrangement joins TRBV2 to TRBJ1-1; possibly TRBD1 for D (5 bases). Germline V CDR1 and CDR2: SNHLY, FYNNEI. There are 14 residues in the CDR3. Trimming shortened V by 6 bases and J by 3 bases, and 14 bases separated the two germline ends. The CDR3: CASSGGRGYTEAFF. The CDR3 DNA sequence: TGTGCCAGCAGCGGGGGACGGGGATACACTGAAGCTTTCTTT. Combining the CDR3 with reference TRBV2 and TRBJ1-1 gives the whole variable domain EPEVTQTPSHQVTQMGQEVILRCVPISNHLYFYWYRQILGQKVEFLVSFYNNEISEKSEIFDDQFSVERPDGSNFTLKIRSTKLEDSAMYFCASSGGRGYTEAFFGQGTRLTVV.

The chain links TRBV27 to TRBJ1-4; TRBD1 aligns across 10 bases. CDR1 and CDR2 (germline): MNHEY, SMNVEV (reference sequence). V lost 8 bases, J lost 6 bases, and 3 bases stayed unmatched. The CDR3 covers 13 residues. Here the CDR3 DNA reads TGTGCCAGCCGGGGACAGGGGCATGAAAAACTGTTTTTT. It encodes CASRGQGHEKLFF. Filled out from reference TRBV27 and TRBJ1-4, the complete variable domain reads EAQVTQNPRYLITVTGKKLTVTCSQNMNHEYMSWYRQDPGLGLRQIYYSMNVEVTDKGDVPEGYKVSRKEKRNFPLILESPSPNQTSLYFCASRGQGHEKLFFGSGTQLSVL.

In its sample, this clone was seen once. The J gene is TRBJ1-6, the V gene TRBV23-1; a possible D gene is TRBD1 (5 bases). Being an ORF, TRBV23-1 has a function that is uncertain. The length of the CDR3 is 15 residues. Trimming pared 5 bases from V and 9 bases from J, leaving 17 bases between. CDR3 residues: CASSRGGPEGSPLHF. The CDR3 DNA reads as TGCGCCAGCAGTAGGGGAGGACCCGAGGGTTCACCCCTCCACTTT.

The chain is built from TRBV9 and TRBJ1-3, with a weak D call TRBD1 (6 bases). Per the germline V gene, CDR1 is SGDLS and CDR2 is YYNGEE. The CDR3 is 13 residues long. Between the trimmed V and J ends, which lost 4 bases and 4 bases, there was a span of 9 bases. CDR3 protein: CASSPTGGNTIYF. The CDR3 DNA is TGTGCCAGCAGCCCTACAGGGGGAAACACCATATATTTT.

This clone appeared a single time. The V gene is TRBV13, the J gene TRBJ2-4; maybe TRBD2 (5 bases). CDR3 size: 15 residues. From germline, CDR1 is PRHDT and CDR2 FYEKMQ (reference sequence). V was cut by 2 bases and J by 9 bases, with 17 bases left in between. The chain's CDR3 is CASSLRSRGGGIQYF. DNA for the CDR3: TGTGCCAGCAGCTTACGAAGCCGCGGAGGTGGCATTCAGTACTTC.

The V and J genes are TRBV7-3 and TRBJ2-1, with 12 bases matching TRBD2. Germline loops: CDR1 SGHTA, CDR2 FQGTGA. CDR3 length: 16 amino acids. Trimming cost V 4 bases and J 7 bases; bases outside gene matches: 8. CDR3 sequence: CASSSSLAGGQNEQFF. The CDR3 DNA is TGTGCCAGCAGCTCGTCACTAGCGGGGGGCCAAAATGAGCAGTTCTTC.

The chain recombines TRBV19 with TRBJ1-1, with D possibly matching TRBD1 (5 bases). Germline values: CDR1 LNHDA, CDR2 SQIVND (reference sequence). V was cut by 2 bases and J by 1 base, with 11 bases left in between. The CDR3 has 15 residues. The CDR3 loop is CASSIWGRANTEAFF. The CDR3, as DNA: TGTGCCAGTAGTATATGGGGCAGAGCGAACACTGAAGCTTTCTTT.

This chain joins TRBV4-2 and TRBJ1-5; unclear D gene. The CDR3 is 13 amino acids. Germline V gives CDR1 LGHNA, CDR2 YNFKEQ. Trimming removed 0 bases at V and 5 bases at J, with 5 bases between. The CDR3 sequence: CASSQDRDQPQHF. Written as DNA, the CDR3 is TGTGCCAGCAGCCAAGATCGGGATCAGCCCCAGCATTTT.

V gene TRBV27 combines with J gene TRBJ1-2; maybe TRBD1 (5 bases). Germline-derived CDR1 and CDR2 are MNHEY and SMNVEV (reference sequence). The CDR3 loop spans 11 amino acids. Trimming pared 5 bases from V and 8 bases from J, leaving 9 bases between. The CDR3: CASSRGGGYTF. As DNA, the CDR3 is TGTGCCAGCAGTAGGGGAGGAGGCTACACCTTC.

The gene calls are TRBV2 and TRBJ2-5; 8 bases fit TRBD2. This CDR3 region has 14 residues. Germline CDR1 reads SNHLY; CDR2 reads FYNNEI. With V trimmed by 1 base and J by 11 bases, 9 bases remained unmatched. CDR3 bases: TGTGCCAGCAGTGAAGTCGGGCGGGGGGTTGAGCAGTACTTC. Protein sequence: CASSEVGRGVEQYF.

The chain joins TRBV18 to TRBJ2-7; 7 bases line up with TRBD1. Germline V gene lookup returns CDR1 KGHSH and CDR2 LQKENI. The CDR3 sequence is 14 residues long. With V trimmed by 5 bases and J by 0 bases, 4 bases remained unmatched. The chain's CDR3 is CASSSRDSSYEQYF. The DNA for the CDR3 is TGTGCCAGCTCATCACGGGACAGCTCCTACGAGCAGTACTTC.

The V and J genes are TRBV12-5 and TRBJ2-3; 8 bases align to TRBD2. V lost 2 bases, J lost 6 bases, and 7 bases stayed unmatched. The CDR3 extends over 15 amino acids. Germline lookup yields CDR1 LGHNT and CDR2 FRNRAP. In nucleotides, the CDR3 is TGTGCTAGTGGTTTGTTCGGGGGGGGCAGGGATACGCAGTATTTT. It yields the protein CASGLFGGGRDTQYF.

The chain is built from TRBV15 and TRBJ1-1; 9 nucleotides agree with TRBD1. The CDR3 runs 15 residues. After removal of 1 base from V and 8 bases from J, the junction contained 8 bases not matched to a gene. Germline V gene sequence: CDR1 LNHNV, CDR2 YYDKDF (reference sequence). The CDR3 region is CATSRGDRAGWEAFF. The CDR3 nucleotides are TGTGCCACCAGCAGAGGGGACAGGGCAGGGTGGGAAGCTTTCTTT.